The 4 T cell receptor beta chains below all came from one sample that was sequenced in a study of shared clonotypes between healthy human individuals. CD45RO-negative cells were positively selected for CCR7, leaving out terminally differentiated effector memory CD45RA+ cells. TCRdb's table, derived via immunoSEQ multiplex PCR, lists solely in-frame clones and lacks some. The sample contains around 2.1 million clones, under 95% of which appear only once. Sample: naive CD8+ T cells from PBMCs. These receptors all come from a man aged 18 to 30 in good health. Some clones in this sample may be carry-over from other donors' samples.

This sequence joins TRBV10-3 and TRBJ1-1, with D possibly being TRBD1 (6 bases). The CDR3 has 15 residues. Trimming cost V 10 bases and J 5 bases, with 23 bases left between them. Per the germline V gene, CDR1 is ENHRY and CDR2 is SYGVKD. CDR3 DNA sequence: TGTGCCAGTTCTACAGGGAGGTCGAGTATTACTGAAGCTTTCTTT. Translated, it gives CASSTGRSSITEAFF.

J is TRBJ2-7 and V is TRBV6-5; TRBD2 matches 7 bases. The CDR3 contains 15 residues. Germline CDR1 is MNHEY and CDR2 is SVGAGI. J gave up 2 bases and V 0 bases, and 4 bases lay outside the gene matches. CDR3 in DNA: TGTGCCAGCAGTTACTCGGGAGCGGGACCCTACGAGCAGTACTTC. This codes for CASSYSGAGPYEQYF.

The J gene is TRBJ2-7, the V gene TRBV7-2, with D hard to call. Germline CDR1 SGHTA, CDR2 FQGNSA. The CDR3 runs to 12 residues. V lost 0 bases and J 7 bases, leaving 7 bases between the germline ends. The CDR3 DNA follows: TGTGCCAGCAGCTTAGCTCTGGGAGAGCAGTACTTC. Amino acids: CASSLALGEQYF.

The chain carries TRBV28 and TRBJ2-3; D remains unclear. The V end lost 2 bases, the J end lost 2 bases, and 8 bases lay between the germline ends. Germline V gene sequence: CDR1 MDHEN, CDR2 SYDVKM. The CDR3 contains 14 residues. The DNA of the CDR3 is TGTGCCAGCAGTTTACGGGTCGCCACAGATACGCAGTATTTT. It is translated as CASSLRVATDTQYF.